This is a list of T cell receptor beta chains from one sample in a study of shared clonotypes between healthy human individuals. Profiled with immunoSEQ multiplex PCR; TCRdb holds only in-frame clones, not every one. The table has 600,000 to 750,000 clones, 90% seen once. Sequenced material: memory CD8+ T cells from PBMCs. These receptors came from a man aged 18 to 29 in good health. Some clones in this sample may be carry-over from other donors' samples. Both conserved end residues are part of each CDR3. The D gene is left open where the match is weak. Where a row states a size, it is once, few, many or the class of an expanded clone; other rows omit it.

v_gene: TRBV6-4
abundance: few
j_gene: TRBJ1-1
d_gene: NA
CDR3nt: TGTGCCAGCAGGGGGGGATTGAACACTGAAGCTTTCTTT
CDR3aa: CASRGGLNTEAFF

v_gene: TRBV4-3
abundance: NA
j_gene: TRBJ2-7
d_gene: NA
CDR3nt: TGCGCCAGCAGCCAAGTACAGGGCTACGAGCAGTACTTC
CDR3aa: CASSQVQGYEQYF

v_gene: TRBV6-5
abundance: NA
j_gene: TRBJ2-1
d_gene: TRBD2
CDR3nt: TGTGCCAGCAGTAGCGGGACCTCCTACAATGAGCAGTTCTTC
CDR3aa: CASSSGTSYNEQFF

v_gene: TRBV7-8
abundance: NA
j_gene: TRBJ2-1
d_gene: NA
CDR3nt: TGTGCCAGCAGCTTAAGTTCGGGACCGCTGACTATGAATGAGCAGTTCTTC
CDR3aa: CASSLSSGPLTMNEQFF

v_gene: TRBV7-9
abundance: NA
j_gene: TRBJ1-2
d_gene: TRBD1
CDR3nt: TGTGCCAGCAGCTCATCGGGACAGGGGGCTTTTGATGGCTACACCTTC
CDR3aa: CASSSSGQGAFDGYTF

v_gene: TRBV6-6
abundance: NA
j_gene: TRBJ2-7
d_gene: TRBD2
CDR3nt: TGTGCCAGCAGTCCCGGGACTAGCCGCTCTTCCTACGAGCAGTACTTC
CDR3aa: CASSPGTSRSSYEQYF

v_gene: TRBV5-8
abundance: NA
j_gene: TRBJ2-2
d_gene: NA
CDR3nt: TGTGCCAGCAGCTTGGTCCTAGGACACGGAACGAACACCGGGGAGCTGTTTTTT
CDR3aa: CASSLVLGHGTNTGELFF

v_gene: TRBV2
abundance: NA
j_gene: TRBJ2-7
d_gene: NA
CDR3nt: TGTGCCAGCAGACTCGCGGGGTCTTACTACGAGCAGTACTTC
CDR3aa: CASRLAGSYYEQYF

v_gene: TRBV9
abundance: NA
j_gene: TRBJ2-3
d_gene: TRBD1
CDR3nt: TGTGCCAGCAGCCCACAGACAGGGAGCACAGATACGCAGTATTTT
CDR3aa: CASSPQTGSTDTQYF

v_gene: TRBV28
abundance: NA
j_gene: TRBJ2-5
d_gene: TRBD2
CDR3nt: TGTGCCAGCAGTTTCCTAGCGGGAGGGGTGCAAGAGACCCAGTACTTC
CDR3aa: CASSFLAGGVQETQYF

v_gene: TRBV28
abundance: NA
j_gene: TRBJ2-7
d_gene: TRBD2
CDR3nt: TGTGCCAGCAGTTTATTCGGGACTAACTCCTACGAGCAGTACTTC
CDR3aa: CASSLFGTNSYEQYF

v_gene: TRBV7-6
abundance: NA
j_gene: TRBJ2-3
d_gene: NA
CDR3nt: TGTGCCAGCAGCTTATTTGGCCGATCTAGCACAGATACGCAGTATTTT
CDR3aa: CASSLFGRSSTDTQYF

v_gene: TRBV27
abundance: few
j_gene: TRBJ1-1
d_gene: NA
CDR3nt: TGTGCCAGCAGTTTAGCCCGGGGAAACACTGAAGCTTTCTTT
CDR3aa: CASSLARGNTEAFF

v_gene: TRBV30
abundance: NA
j_gene: TRBJ2-7
d_gene: NA
CDR3nt: TGTGCCTGGAGTGCCAGCGCGAAAACCTACGAGCAGTACTTC
CDR3aa: CAWSASAKTYEQYF

v_gene: TRBV7-8
abundance: NA
j_gene: TRBJ2-5
d_gene: NA
CDR3nt: TGTGCCAGCAACTCAGGATGGCACACTCAAGAGACCCAGTACTTC
CDR3aa: CASNSGWHTQETQYF

v_gene: TRBV5-4
abundance: NA
j_gene: TRBJ2-5
d_gene: TRBD1
CDR3nt: TGTGCCAGCAACGACAGGGGAGAGGCGGAGACCCAGTACTTC
CDR3aa: CASNDRGEAETQYF

v_gene: TRBV28
abundance: NA
j_gene: TRBJ2-1
d_gene: NA
CDR3nt: TGTGCCAGCAGTTTACGTAACGACAATGAGCAGTTCTTC
CDR3aa: CASSLRNDNEQFF

v_gene: TRBV5-6
abundance: NA
j_gene: TRBJ1-2
d_gene: NA
CDR3nt: TGTGCCAGCAGCTTGGAGGGGTATGGCTACACCTTC
CDR3aa: CASSLEGYGYTF

v_gene: TRBV13
abundance: NA
j_gene: TRBJ2-7
d_gene: NA
CDR3nt: TGTGCCAGCAGCTTATATCCAGGGGACCTCGGGTACGAGCAGTACTTC
CDR3aa: CASSLYPGDLGYEQYF

v_gene: TRBV6-5
abundance: NA
j_gene: TRBJ2-1
d_gene: NA
CDR3nt: TGTGCCAGCAGTTACTCTGGGGCCCCGAGGGATGAGCAGTTCTTC
CDR3aa: CASSYSGAPRDEQFF

v_gene: TRBV27
abundance: once
j_gene: TRBJ2-1
d_gene: TRBD2
CDR3nt: TGTGCCAGCAGATCGCGGGAGGGCCTTTACAATGAGCAGTTCTTC
CDR3aa: CASRSREGLYNEQFF

v_gene: TRBV7-9
abundance: NA
j_gene: TRBJ2-7
d_gene: NA
CDR3nt: TGTGCCAGCAGCTTAGGGGGAGGGGGCTACGAGCAGTACTTC
CDR3aa: CASSLGGGGYEQYF

v_gene: TRBV4-1
abundance: NA
j_gene: TRBJ2-5
d_gene: NA
CDR3nt: TGCGCCAGCAGCCAAGCCCCCCTCGAGGCCCAGTACTTC
CDR3aa: CASSQAPLEAQYF

v_gene: TRBV9
abundance: NA
j_gene: TRBJ1-2
d_gene: NA
CDR3nt: TGTGCCAGCAGCGCCCTTTGGGAGGGCAGAATCTATGGCTACACCTTC
CDR3aa: CASSALWEGRIYGYTF

v_gene: TRBV21-1
abundance: NA
j_gene: TRBJ2-1
d_gene: NA
CDR3nt: TGTGCCAGCAGCAAAGAGGGGACAGGGAAAGGCAATGAGCAGTTCTTC
CDR3aa: CASSKEGTGKGNEQFF

v_gene: TRBV27
abundance: once
j_gene: TRBJ1-5
d_gene: TRBD1
CDR3nt: TGTGCCAGCAGCCCACAGGGGGGACAGCCCCAGCATTTT
CDR3aa: CASSPQGGQPQHF

v_gene: TRBV7-9
abundance: NA
j_gene: TRBJ2-3
d_gene: NA
CDR3nt: TGTGCCAGCAGCTTAGCACGGACAAGTACAGATACGCAGTATTTT
CDR3aa: CASSLARTSTDTQYF

v_gene: TRBV7-8
abundance: once
j_gene: TRBJ2-3
d_gene: TRBD2
CDR3nt: TGTGCCAGCAGCTTAGGGGGGGGTCTCACAGATACGCAGTATTTT
CDR3aa: CASSLGGGLTDTQYF

v_gene: TRBV11-2
abundance: NA
j_gene: TRBJ2-3
d_gene: NA
CDR3nt: TGTGCCAGCAGCCACGGGGGGCTGCCAGAGTTCAGCACAGATACGCAGTATTTT
CDR3aa: CASSHGGLPEFSTDTQYF

v_gene: TRBV2
abundance: NA
j_gene: TRBJ2-3
d_gene: NA
CDR3nt: TGTGCCAGCAGTGACTATAGGGTCAGAGATACGCAGTATTTT
CDR3aa: CASSDYRVRDTQYF

v_gene: TRBV19
abundance: once
j_gene: TRBJ2-3
d_gene: NA
CDR3nt: TGTGCCACTTCCCATCGGGTATTTAGCACAGATACGCAGTATTTT
CDR3aa: CATSHRVFSTDTQYF

v_gene: TRBV7-9
abundance: NA
j_gene: TRBJ1-5
d_gene: NA
CDR3nt: TGTGCCAGCAGCTTAGGACCGAGCAATCAGCCCCAGCATTTT
CDR3aa: CASSLGPSNQPQHF

v_gene: TRBV7-7
abundance: NA
j_gene: TRBJ2-5
d_gene: TRBD2
CDR3nt: TGTGCCAGCAGCTTAGAACCCCGGAGCGGGAGGGCCCGAGAGACCCAGTACTTC
CDR3aa: CASSLEPRSGRARETQYF

v_gene: TRBV11-2
abundance: NA
j_gene: TRBJ2-5
d_gene: TRBD2
CDR3nt: TGTGCCAGCAGCTCCCTCGCGGTCAGCGGGAGGTCAAATGCGGAGACCCAGTACTTC
CDR3aa: CASSSLAVSGRSNAETQYF

v_gene: TRBV28
abundance: few
j_gene: TRBJ2-5
d_gene: NA
CDR3nt: TGTGCCAGCAGTTTACCCTCGGGGAGGCAAGAGACCCAGTACTTC
CDR3aa: CASSLPSGRQETQYF

v_gene: TRBV7-2
abundance: NA
j_gene: TRBJ2-3
d_gene: NA
CDR3nt: TGTGCCAGCAGCTTAGCGGTCTACTCTAGCACAGATACGCAGTATTTT
CDR3aa: CASSLAVYSSTDTQYF

v_gene: TRBV7-2
abundance: NA
j_gene: TRBJ2-2
d_gene: TRBD2
CDR3nt: TGTGCCAGCAGACGACTAGCGGGACGAATAGACACCGGGGAGCTGTTTTTT
CDR3aa: CASRRLAGRIDTGELFF

v_gene: TRBV7-9
abundance: NA
j_gene: TRBJ2-1
d_gene: NA
CDR3nt: TGTGCCAGCAGCTTAGCAATTCCTAGCGCGAGCACCTACAATGAGCAGTTCTTC
CDR3aa: CASSLAIPSASTYNEQFF

v_gene: TRBV30
abundance: NA
j_gene: TRBJ1-1
d_gene: TRBD1
CDR3nt: TGTGCCTGGAGCCAGGGGGGGGGCGGAGGAGCTTTCTTT
CDR3aa: CAWSQGGGGGAFF

v_gene: TRBV25-1
abundance: NA
j_gene: TRBJ1-5
d_gene: NA
CDR3nt: TGTGCCAGCAGTGAATCTTGGGATCAGCCCCAGCATTTT
CDR3aa: CASSESWDQPQHF

v_gene: TRBV9
abundance: NA
j_gene: TRBJ1-4
d_gene: NA
CDR3nt: TGTGCCAGCAGCTCGAATCCCCACGGTGCAACTAATGAAAAACTGTTTTTT
CDR3aa: CASSSNPHGATNEKLFF